The 15 T cell receptor beta chains listed next were all sequenced from one sample in a study of blood T cell repertoires in COVID-19. Method: immunoSEQ multiplex PCR; TCRdb's copy keeps in-frame clones and lacks some. The sample holds under 75,000 clones, almost 85% seen once. Sequencing input: peripheral blood. The source is a man in his sixties with COVID-19, enrolled during active disease.

The CDR3 region is CASSLGHGDEKLFF. The CDR3 region has the DNA TGCGCCAGCAGCTTGGGTCACGGAGACGAAAAACTGTTTTTT. The chain carries TRBV5-1 and TRBJ1-4; D call uncertain. Germline loops: CDR1 SGHRS, CDR2 YFSETQ. The V end lost 0 bases, the J end lost 8 bases, and 11 bases lay between the germline ends. The CDR3 is made up of 14 amino acids.

This chain links TRBV9 with TRBJ2-1; 7 bases fit TRBD2. V shed 1 base and J 3 bases; nucleotides not matched to a gene: 16. The CDR3 has 19 residues. CDR1 SGDLS and CDR2 YYNGEE come from the germline V gene. The CDR3: CASSVWAFGGGSIYNEQFF. CDR3 in DNA: TGTGCCAGCAGCGTATGGGCTTTTGGGGGAGGGAGTATCTACAATGAGCAGTTCTTC.

This clone was observed a single time. The V call is TRBV7-2, the J call TRBJ2-6; tentatively, D is TRBD1 (6 bases). CDR3 length equals 19 residues. V dropped 7 bases and J dropped 0 bases, with 22 bases sitting between them. Per germline, CDR1 SGHTA and CDR2 FQGNSA. In nucleotides, the CDR3 is TGTGCCAGCAATTTAGATAGTAGGACAGAGAGCTCTGGGGCCAACGTCCTGACTTTC. It encodes CASNLDSRTESSGANVLTF.

The rearrangement links TRBV28 to TRBJ1-4; 7 bases are a match to TRBD1. Trimming removed 4 bases from V and 5 bases from J; junction bases left unmatched: 4. The CDR3 loop spans 14 amino acids. Germline V gene sequence: CDR1 MDHEN, CDR2 SYDVKM. The CDR3 DNA reads as TGTGCCAGCAGTTCCGGGACAGAGAATGAAAAACTGTTTTTT. Translating gives CASSSGTENEKLFF.

The gene calls are TRBV5-1 and TRBJ2-3; 10 bases line up with TRBD2. Germline V gene data show CDR1 as SGHRS and CDR2 as YFSETQ. Trimming took 2 bases from V and 5 from J; bases not matched to a gene: 5. This CDR3 is 15 amino acids long. The CDR3 is CASSLAGGPGDTQYF. The DNA of the CDR3 is TGCGCCAGCAGCTTAGCGGGAGGGCCGGGAGATACGCAGTATTTT.

The chain carries TRBV6-4 and TRBJ1-5; D may be TRBD1 (6 bases). Trimming pared 0 bases from V and 5 bases from J, leaving 8 bases between. This CDR3 has 14 amino acids. Looked up from germline, CDR1 is MRHNA and CDR2 is SNTAGT. CDR3 DNA: TGTGCCAGCAGTGACTCGCCAGGGGATCAGCCCCAGCATTTT. It yields the protein CASSDSPGDQPQHF.

The chain recombines TRBV11-1 with TRBJ1-1, with 9 nucleotides matching TRBD1. This CDR3 contains 15 residues. CDR1 is SGHAT and CDR2 is FQDESV in the germline V gene (reference sequence). Trimming took 3 bases from V and 3 from J; bases not matched to a gene: 5. CDR3 amino acids: CASSFGTGKDTEAFF. The CDR3, as DNA: TGTGCCAGCAGCTTCGGGACAGGGAAGGACACTGAAGCTTTCTTT.

The chain combines TRBV6-6 with TRBJ1-4, with 9 bases fitting TRBD1. With V trimmed by 6 bases and J by 8 bases, 10 bases remained unmatched. There are 15 residues in the CDR3. Germline CDR1 reads MNHNY; CDR2 reads SVGAGI (reference sequence). The CDR3 DNA follows: TGTGCCAGCAGCACAGGACAGGGGCTTAACGAAAAACTGTTTTTT. This codes for CASSTGQGLNEKLFF.

The V and J genes are TRBV5-1 and TRBJ1-2; TRBD1 aligns across 10 bases. V shed 4 bases, J shed 6 bases, and the junction held 3 bases outside the gene matches. The CDR3 has 13 residues. Germline-derived CDR1 and CDR2 are SGHRS and YFSETQ. The CDR3 region has the DNA TGCGCCAGCAGCACAGGGACAGGGGATGGCTACACCTTC. It is translated as CASSTGTGDGYTF.

The chain has TRBV29-1 and TRBJ1-2; no definite D call. Germline CDR1 SQVTM, CDR2 ANQGSEA. The CDR3 spans 12 residues. Trimming shortened V by 7 bases and J by 0 bases, and 9 bases separated the two germline ends. The CDR3 bases are TGCAGCGGCAGTGAAGCTAACTATGGCTACACCTTC. This sequence encodes CSGSEANYGYTF.

V usage is TRBV19 and J usage is TRBJ1-2, with 10 nucleotides matching TRBD1. V shed 6 bases and J 0 bases; nucleotides not matched to a gene: 7. Germline loops: CDR1 LNHDA, CDR2 SQIVND (reference sequence). The CDR3 extends over 16 amino acids. CDR3 sequence (DNA): TGTGCCAGTAGGAAGGGGACAGGGGAAACTAACTATGGCTACACCTTC. It is translated as CASRKGTGETNYGYTF.

This chain connects TRBV5-1 to TRBJ1-2, with 7 bases fitting TRBD1. This CDR3 region has 16 residues. Germline V lookup: CDR1 SGHRS, CDR2 YFSETQ. Germline trimming cut 5 bases from V and 7 bases from J; bases unmatched to any gene: 17. The CDR3: CASSPDITGVGRGYTF. In DNA, the CDR3 is TGCGCCAGCAGTCCGGATATAACAGGGGTTGGGCGTGGCTACACCTTC. The whole variable domain, remainder taken from reference TRBV5-1 and TRBJ1-2, is KAGVTQTPRYLIKTRGQQVTLSCSPISGHRSVSWYQQTPGQGLQFLFEYFSETQRNKGNFPGRFSGRQFSNSRSEMNVSTLELGDSALYLCASSPDITGVGRGYTFGSGTRLTVV.

The chain employs TRBV24-1 and TRBJ1-2, with 8 positions matching TRBD1. Germline V CDR1 and CDR2: KGHDR, SFDVKD. The CDR3 is made up of 12 amino acids. J gave up 6 bases and V 4 bases, and 0 bases lay outside the gene matches. This CDR3 reads CATSEDRDGYTF. The CDR3 DNA is TGTGCCACCAGTGAGGACAGGGATGGCTACACCTTC.

The CDR3 sequence is CASSLEGLGGFYGYTF. In DNA, the CDR3 is TGTGCCAGCAGCTTAGAGGGACTCGGAGGGTTCTATGGCTACACCTTC. The chain is built from TRBV11-2 and TRBJ1-2; D is possibly TRBD1 (5 bases). The V end lost 0 bases, the J end lost 4 bases, and 15 bases lay between the germline ends. Per the germline V gene, CDR1 is SGHAT and CDR2 is FQNNGV. The CDR3 runs 16 residues.

The rearrangement joins TRBV28 to TRBJ1-3, with 9 bases aligning to TRBD1. V shed 10 bases, J shed 2 bases, and the junction held 18 bases outside the gene matches. The germline CDR1 and CDR2 sequences are MDHEN and SYDVKM. CDR3 length: 18 amino acids. CDR3 bases: TGTGCCACCCAATCGGGGACAGGGCAATTTGTTACTGGAAACACCATATATTTT. Translating it yields CATQSGTGQFVTGNTIYF.